This T cell receptor (beta chain) originates from a study of beta chain features in type 1 diabetes. The study, taken as a whole, reports: Across all four CD4+ subsets, people with type 1 diabetes showed modestly shorter TCRB CDR3s. More deletions and fewer insertions at VDJ junctions were found in patients with type 1 diabetes. The naive, central memory and Treg TCRB repertoires looked more alike in patients than they did in healthy donors.

Germline V gene lookup returns CDR1 SNHLY and CDR2 FYNNEI. The CDR3 length is 14 residues. J lost 1 base, V lost 6 bases, and 4 bases had no gene match. Reverse transcribing all isolated RNA meant expressed TCRB transcripts were sequenced. The method was immunoSEQ multiplex PCR; TCRdb's version includes in-frame clones alone and lacks a portion of them. This sample carries 250,000 to 350,000 clones, approximately 15% of them seen once, and the ten largest clones take 0.017%. Via the markers CD45RO/CCR7/CD25/CD127/CD95/CD27, stem cell-like memory, regulatory, central memory and naive CD4+ cells were sorted. Sorted cells reached over 95% purity in every population. Turning to this clone: Its antigen is as yet unknown.

The sequenced sample consisted of naive CD4+ T cells from blood. The sequence was collected from a man in his thirties or forties with type 1 diabetes. The chain joins TRBV2 to TRBJ2-7; 9 bases fit TRBD1. As DNA, the CDR3 is TGTGCCAGCAGCGTGACAGGGGGATCCTACGAGCAGTACTTC. This gives the protein CASSVTGGSYEQYF.